The rows below give T cell receptor beta chains drawn from one sample of a study of shared clonotypes between healthy human individuals. Assay used: immunoSEQ multiplex PCR; TCRdb lists only in-frame clones, some missing. The sample consists of around 2,000,000 clones, approximately 94% of them appearing once. The sequencing input was naive CD8+ T cells from PBMCs. The receptors were gathered from a man aged 18 to 30 in good health. Some clones in this sample may be carry-over from other donors' samples. Each CDR3 is given with its conserved first and last residue. The D gene is left open where the match is weak. Expanded clones are given a class, and other clones once, few, many or no size at all.

V	J	size	D	DNA	CDR3
TRBV27	TRBJ2-1	-	-	TGTGCCAGCAGTTTGACAGGAGGATACAATGAGCAGTTCTTC	CASSLTGGYNEQFF
TRBV19	TRBJ2-1	-	-	TGTGCCAGTAGTATAGATCAGGACAGTTACAATGAGCAGTTCTTC	CASSIDQDSYNEQFF
TRBV11-2	TRBJ2-7	-	TRBD2	TGTGCCAGCGCCGGGGGGGGCACCTACGAGCAGTACTTC	CASAGGGTYEQYF
TRBV7-9	TRBJ1-1	-	-	TGTGCCAGCAGCCCGGACAGTCCCGAAGCTTTCTTT	CASSPDSPEAFF
TRBV4-1	TRBJ2-7	-	TRBD1	TGCGCCAGCAGCCAGGGGGACAGGGACTACGAGCAGTACTTC	CASSQGDRDYEQYF
TRBV9	TRBJ2-6	-	-	TGTGCCAGCAGCAGTTCTGGGGCCAACGTCCTGACTTTC	CASSSSGANVLTF
TRBV28	TRBJ1-1	-	-	TGTGCCAGCAGTTCCCAAGGTGGGGAAGCTTTCTTT	CASSSQGGEAFF
TRBV7-2	TRBJ1-4	-	-	TGTGCCAGCAGCTTAGACACCCTCCGAGGGGAAAATGAAAAACTGTTTTTT	CASSLDTLRGENEKLFF
TRBV7-3	TRBJ2-1	-	TRBD2	TGTGCCAGCAGCTTAACGGGCGGGAGGGCCGGAAATGAGCAGTTCTTC	CASSLTGGRAGNEQFF
TRBV6-6	TRBJ2-7	-	-	TGTGCCAGCAGGACGGACGGCATGCCCTACGAGCAGTACTTC	CASRTDGMPYEQYF
TRBV27	TRBJ2-1	-	-	TGTGCCAGCAGTCGGGGTGGGGGTACGTATGAGCAGTTCTTC	CASSRGGGTYEQFF
TRBV6-1	TRBJ2-7	once	-	TGTGCCAGCAGAGACCGGGACCAGTACGAGCAGTACTTC	CASRDRDQYEQYF
TRBV2	TRBJ2-7	-	TRBD2	TGTGCCAGCAGTGGTCAGCGGGAGGGCCTGTCCTACGAGCAGTACTTC	CASSGQREGLSYEQYF
TRBV7-9	TRBJ2-2	-	TRBD1	TGTGCCAGCAGCCCCAGGGACAGGGGGAACACCGGGGAGCTGTTTTTT	CASSPRDRGNTGELFF
TRBV28	TRBJ2-7	-	TRBD2	TGTGCCAGCGACTCCCCCATCGCTACTAGCGGGCAGGGAGAGCAGTACTTC	CASDSPIATSGQGEQYF
TRBV13	TRBJ2-3	once	-	TGTGCCAGCAGCTTACCCTCCACAGATACGCAGTATTTT	CASSLPSTDTQYF
TRBV5-1	TRBJ1-1	-	-	TGCGCCAGCAGCTTGGGTTCGGGGAGGAACACTGAAGCTTTCTTT	CASSLGSGRNTEAFF
TRBV19	TRBJ1-1	-	-	TGTGCCAGTAGTCCTCCCGGGTCCCGCGGGGCTTTCTTT	CASSPPGSRGAFF
TRBV5-1	TRBJ2-1	-	TRBD2	TGCGCCAGCAGCTTGTCTGGGACTAGCGGGTTTTACAATGAGCAGTTCTTC	CASSLSGTSGFYNEQFF
TRBV27	TRBJ2-7	once	-	TGTGCCAGCAGTTTAGGACATCTCTACGAGCAGTACTTC	CASSLGHLYEQYF
TRBV7-9	TRBJ2-2	-	TRBD2	TGTGCCAGCAGCTTACCTAGCGGGAGGGCGCGCGGGGAGCTGTTTTTT	CASSLPSGRARGELFF
TRBV28	TRBJ2-7	-	-	TGTGCCAGCAGGGGATTCCGGCCCGAGCAGTACTTC	CASRGFRPEQYF
TRBV19	TRBJ2-5	once	-	TGTGCCAGTAGTAGCTTCCAAGAGACCCAGTACTTC	CASSSFQETQYF
TRBV28	TRBJ2-5	once	-	TGTGCCAGCAGTCCGCTGTTTCCGGAGGGTCAAGAGACCCAGTACTTC	CASSPLFPEGQETQYF
TRBV7-2	TRBJ2-7	-	-	TGTGCCAGCAGCTTAGTTAGTAGCGAGCAGTACTTC	CASSLVSSEQYF
TRBV11-2	TRBJ1-5	-	-	TGTGCCAGCAGCTTAGGTCCGGGAAGCAATCAGCCCCAGCATTTT	CASSLGPGSNQPQHF
TRBV6-6	TRBJ2-7	-	-	TGTGCCAGCAGTTACTCAAGGACAGAAGGATCCTACGAGCAGTACTTC	CASSYSRTEGSYEQYF
TRBV27	TRBJ1-2	-	TRBD1	TGTGCCAGCAGTTTATTTTTCAGGGCAGGGGGTAATGGCTACACCTTC	CASSLFFRAGGNGYTF
TRBV5-6	TRBJ2-2	-	TRBD2	TGTGCCAGCAGCTTTGGTAGCGGGAGGGGGAACACCGGGGAGCTGTTTTTT	CASSFGSGRGNTGELFF
TRBV28	TRBJ2-2	-	TRBD2	TGTGCCAGCAGTTTTCGTCAGACTAGCGGGAGAAGGTTTACCGGGGAGCTGTTTTTT	CASSFRQTSGRRFTGELFF
TRBV9	TRBJ2-1	once	TRBD2	TGTGCCAGCAGCGTAGTTCCTAGCGGGAGACATGAGCAGTTCTTC	CASSVVPSGRHEQFF
TRBV5-1	TRBJ2-1	-	-	TGCGCCAGCAGCTTGGGCGGGAATGGGCAGTTCTTC	CASSLGGNGQFF
TRBV5-1	TRBJ1-1	-	TRBD1	TGCGCCAGCAGCTTGGGAAGGGGGACAGGGAAGATGAACACTGAAGCTTTCTTT	CASSLGRGTGKMNTEAFF
TRBV5-6	TRBJ2-5	-	-	TGTGCCAGCAGCTTGAGGCGTCGCGGGACGGAGTCCTACCAAGAGACCCAGTACTTC	CASSLRRRGTESYQETQYF
TRBV28	TRBJ2-1	-	-	TGTGCCAGCAGTCGCGGAGAATTGTACAATGAGCAGTTCTTC	CASSRGELYNEQFF
TRBV7-9	TRBJ2-1	-	-	TGTGCCAGCAGCTTTACTGGGAAGGGCTCCTACAATGAGCAGTTCTTC	CASSFTGKGSYNEQFF
TRBV7-9	TRBJ2-7	-	TRBD1	TGTGCCAGCAGCCCACGGACAGGGAGCCCCTACGAGCAGTACTTC	CASSPRTGSPYEQYF
TRBV6-5	TRBJ1-5	-	-	TGTGCCAGCAGGAGGGGGGTTAATCAGCCCCAGCATTTT	CASRRGVNQPQHF
TRBV2	TRBJ2-7	-	-	TGTGCCAGCAGTGTGGGGCCCGGCTACGAGCAGTACTTC	CASSVGPGYEQYF
TRBV7-9	TRBJ2-1	-	TRBD2	TGTGCCAGCAGCTTCGGACTAGCGGGAGTCGATGAGCAGTTCTTC	CASSFGLAGVDEQFF
TRBV5-1	TRBJ1-1	-	TRBD1	TGCGCCAGCAGCCCCGGACAGGTTCTTCGCGCGAACACTGAAGCTTTCTTT	CASSPGQVLRANTEAFF
TRBV6-1	TRBJ2-2	-	-	TGTGCCAGCAGGGGGTTGGGGGCATCCGGGGAGCTGTTTTTT	CASRGLGASGELFF